This TCR beta chain was documented in a study of T-cell reconstitution after alpha-beta-depleted transplantation in children. Overall study findings and caveats: Newly produced T cells mostly provided counts and TCRbeta diversity after one year, as hyperexpanded clones declined. It was reported that alpha-beta T cells came from several hundred expanded graft clones (about two months after transplant).

Details on this clonotype: Antigen: not known.

This CDR3 spans 17 amino acids. The junction had 11 bases not matched to a gene; V was cut back by 3 bases and J by 5 bases. CDR1 and CDR2 (germline): LGHNA, YNFKEQ. Unique molecular identifiers were incorporated during preparation of the TCRbeta library. MiXCR, run by TCRdb on the PCR reads, gives a single entry per CDR3 protein. Of around 490,000 distinct CDR3 sequences listed, 10% to 12% are singletons. The sequencing here drew on PBMCs, mostly from graft donor cells, taken 180 days after TCRalphabeta/CD19-depleted stem cell transplant. The chain is built from TRBV4-2 and TRBJ2-7, with 12 bases that match TRBD2. The receptor comes from a female patient between 2 and 15 years old who had a stem cell transplant for aplastic anemia, so the T cells may come from the graft donor. CDR3 residues: CASSHRLAGANSHEQYF. The CDR3 DNA reads TGTGCCAGCAGCCACCGACTAGCGGGAGCTAATAGCCACGAGCAGTACTTC.